This passage covers 21 T cell receptor beta chains from one sample sequenced in a study of CD4+ T cells in melanoma. Produced via immunoSEQ multiplex PCR; TCRdb's table is partial and in-frame only. The table records roughly 140,000 clones, 80% to 95% of them present only once. These receptors were collected from a human donor with melanoma.

This chain joins TRBV18 and TRBJ2-7, with 8 bases aligning to TRBD2. The CDR3 is 15 residues long. Germline lookup yields CDR1 KGHSH and CDR2 LQKENI. The V and J ends lost 0 bases and 4 bases, in that order; junction bases with no gene match: 5. The CDR3 reads CASSPPVAGGYEQYF. For the CDR3, the DNA is TGTGCCAGCTCACCACCGGTCGCGGGGGGTTACGAGCAGTACTTC.

The chain uses TRBV5-1 and TRBJ2-7, with 11 bases matching TRBD1. The CDR3 loop spans 14 amino acids. Germline V CDR1 and CDR2: SGHRS, YFSETQ. V shed 6 bases, J shed 0 bases, and the junction held 2 bases outside the gene matches. In nucleotides, the CDR3 is TGCGCCAGCACCGGGACAGGGGGCTCCTACGAGCAGTACTTC. Translated: CASTGTGGSYEQYF.

The chain joins TRBV14 to TRBJ2-3; the D is unclear. This CDR3 is built from 13 residues. Germline assignment: CDR1 SGHDN and CDR2 FVKESK. Trimming shortened V by 0 bases and J by 8 bases, and 9 bases separated the two germline ends. The CDR3 coding sequence is TGTGCCAGCAGCCAAGATGCGTTTGGTACGCAGTATTTT. Its protein is CASSQDAFGTQYF.

This chain links TRBV7-3 with TRBJ2-6; D is unresolved. There are 16 residues in the CDR3. V was shortened by 5 bases and J by 0 bases, with 11 bases between the two germline ends. The germline gives CDR1 SGHTA, CDR2 FQGTGA. CDR3 nucleotide sequence: TGTGCCAGCAGCCAACGGGCAGGCTCTGGGGCCAACGTCCTGACTTTC. Translated: CASSQRAGSGANVLTF.

This clone occurred once. This rearrangement joins TRBV2 to TRBJ2-5; D not resolved. There are 12 residues in the CDR3. Germline V lookup: CDR1 SNHLY, CDR2 FYNNEI. V shed 6 bases and J shed 3 bases, with 8 bases lying between them. The DNA of the CDR3 is TGTGCCAGCAGACAAGACGAAGAGACCCAGTACTTC. It specifies CASRQDEETQYF.

V is TRBV5-1 and J is TRBJ1-3; no reliable D call. V was clipped by 1 base and J by 1 base, with 6 bases between them. CDR1 and CDR2 (germline): SGHRS, YFSETQ. CDR3 length: 14 residues. CDR3 nucleotide sequence: TGCGCCAGCAGCTTGACCGATTCTGGAAACACCATATATTTT. Translated, it gives CASSLTDSGNTIYF. Full variable domain (remainder filled in from reference TRBV5-1 and TRBJ1-3): KAGVTQTPRYLIKTRGQQVTLSCSPISGHRSVSWYQQTPGQGLQFLFEYFSETQRNKGNFPGRFSGRQFSNSRSEMNVSTLELGDSALYLCASSLTDSGNTIYFGEGSWLTVV.

As regards this clone: This sample also contains other DNA sequences that code for the same CDR3. This chain connects TRBV7-3 to TRBJ2-1, with TRBD2 identical over 10 bases. This CDR3 has 15 amino acids. The V and J ends lost 3 bases and 1 base, in that order; junction bases with no gene match: 0. Germline V gives CDR1 SGHTA, CDR2 FQGTGA. The CDR3 DNA sequence: TGTGCCAGCAGCTTTAGCGGGGGGTCCTACAATGAGCAGTTCTTC. Amino acid sequence: CASSFSGGSYNEQFF.

This sequence joins TRBV6-5 and TRBJ2-5, with D perhaps being TRBD1 or TRBD2 (5 bases each). V was pared by 0 bases and J by 4 bases, with 12 bases between. The CDR3 has 15 amino acids. CDR1 is MNHEY and CDR2 is SVGAGI in the germline V gene. CDR3 in DNA: TGTGCCAGCAGTTACTCGAGGGCAGGGCGAGAGACCCAGTACTTC. This sequence encodes CASSYSRAGRETQYF.

The chain uses TRBV15 and TRBJ2-5; D is perhaps TRBD1 or TRBD2 (5 bases each). This CDR3 is built from 15 residues. The V end was cut by 4 bases, the J end by 1 base, with 13 bases between. The germline V gene has CDR1 LNHNV and CDR2 YYDKDF (reference sequence). CDR3 bases: TGTGCCACCAGCACCCGGACTGGGACCCAAGAGACCCAGTACTTC. It translates to CATSTRTGTQETQYF.

This clone occurred once. The chain recombines TRBV5-6 with TRBJ2-7; 9 bases are shared with TRBD1. Germline trimming cut 3 bases from V and 6 bases from J; bases unmatched to any gene: 7. The germline CDR1 and CDR2 sequences are SGHDT and YYEEEE. The CDR3 spans 14 residues. In nucleotides, the CDR3 is TGTGCCAGCAGCTCGCTGACAGGGGGGCGCGAGCAGTACTTC. This gives the protein CASSSLTGGREQYF.

The V call is TRBV7-2, the J call TRBJ2-5, with TRBD1 identical over 9 bases. Germline CDR1 reads SGHTA; CDR2 reads FQGNSA. The length of the CDR3 is 17 residues. J was trimmed by 5 bases and V by 2 bases; bases with no gene match: 12. The CDR3 coding sequence is TGTGCCAGCAGCTTAAGTGGAGACAGGGGGATTCAGGAGACCCAGTACTTC. It yields the protein CASSLSGDRGIQETQYF.

The rearrangement joins TRBV4-2 to TRBJ2-3; a possible D gene is TRBD2 (5 bases). Germline-derived CDR1 and CDR2 are LGHNA and YNFKEQ. Trimming pared 3 bases from V and 0 bases from J, leaving 10 bases between. CDR3 length equals 15 residues. The DNA for the CDR3 is TGTGCCAGCAGCCATAGCGTTCCTAGCACAGATACGCAGTATTTT. Its protein is CASSHSVPSTDTQYF.

The rearrangement joins TRBV18 to TRBJ2-3; D remains unclear. The V and J ends lost 2 bases and 10 bases respectively, with 10 bases between them. Looked up from germline, CDR1 is KGHSH and CDR2 is LQKENI. CDR3 size: 12 residues. The CDR3 spells CASSPMGIAQYF. CDR3 nucleotide sequence: TGTGCCAGCTCACCAATGGGGATTGCGCAGTATTTT.

The chain is built from TRBV6-1 and TRBJ2-7; D possibly corresponds to TRBD1 (5 bases). There are 13 residues in the CDR3. The V and J ends lost 6 bases and 3 bases respectively, with 12 bases between them. Germline lookup yields CDR1 MNHNS and CDR2 SASEGT. In DNA form, the CDR3 reads TGTGCCAGCAGACCAGGGATTCTCTACGAGCAGTACTTC. It is translated as CASRPGILYEQYF.

This rearrangement joins TRBV6-5 to TRBJ1-1; 9 bases align to TRBD1. CDR3 length: 14 residues. The V and J ends lost 6 bases and 2 bases, in that order; junction bases with no gene match: 4. CDR1 is MNHEY and CDR2 is SVGAGI in the germline V gene. This CDR3 is CASRPTGGNTEAFF. As DNA, the CDR3 is TGTGCCAGCAGACCGACAGGGGGTAACACTGAAGCTTTCTTT.

J is TRBJ1-1 and V is TRBV7-9; D gene uncertain. Germline CDR1 reads SEHNR; CDR2 reads FQNEAQ (reference sequence). The CDR3 has 14 residues. V was clipped by 2 bases and J by 0 bases, with 7 bases between them. CDR3 bases: TGTGCCAGCAGCTTACTGCAGATGAACACTGAAGCTTTCTTT. This gives the protein CASSLLQMNTEAFF.

This clone appeared a single time. The rearrangement links TRBV6-1 to TRBJ2-7; TRBD1 is a possible D gene (6 bases). V lost 6 bases, J lost 2 bases, and 14 bases lay in between. The CDR3 contains 14 residues. In germline, CDR1 is MNHNS, CDR2 SASEGT. The CDR3 spells CASRSRQAPYEQYF. The CDR3 DNA follows: TGTGCCAGCAGGTCTAGACAGGCACCCTACGAGCAGTACTTC.

The table lists this clone with a count of one. J is TRBJ1-2 and V is TRBV25-1; the match to TRBD1 covers 9 bases. This CDR3 is built from 16 residues. Germline-derived CDR1 and CDR2 are MGHDK and SYGVNS. After removal of 1 base from V and 2 bases from J, the junction contained 5 bases not matched to a gene. The CDR3 loop reads CASSESGTGRNYGYTF. CDR3 coding DNA: TGTGCCAGCAGTGAATCGGGGACAGGGAGGAACTATGGCTACACCTTC.

The chain joins TRBV28 to TRBJ1-1, with no clear D. V shed 3 bases and J shed 5 bases, with 13 bases lying between them. The length of the CDR3 is 14 residues. CDR1 and CDR2 from the germline V gene are MDHEN and SYDVKM. CDR3 DNA sequence: TGTGCCAGCAGTTTTCCGGGTTTTGGGACTGAAGCTTTCTTT. Amino acids: CASSFPGFGTEAFF.

This sequence joins TRBV2 and TRBJ1-1; weak D call: TRBD1 (5 bases). The germline gives CDR1 SNHLY, CDR2 FYNNEI. The V and J ends lost 8 bases and 4 bases respectively, with 17 bases between them. CDR3 length: 14 amino acids. The CDR3 nucleotides are TGTGCCAGCGAAATTCGGGGCGGTGGCACTGAAGCTTTCTTT. This sequence encodes CASEIRGGGTEAFF. Full variable domain (missing parts from reference TRBV2 and TRBJ1-1): EPEVTQTPSHQVTQMGQEVILRCVPISNHLYFYWYRQILGQKVEFLVSFYNNEISEKSEIFDDQFSVERPDGSNFTLKIRSTKLEDSAMYFCASEIRGGGTEAFFGQGTRLTVV.

This chain joins TRBV27 and TRBJ1-6; the D gene is possibly TRBD1 (5 bases). This CDR3 has 16 amino acids. V lost 4 bases and J 10 bases, leaving 20 bases between the germline ends. Germline-derived CDR1 and CDR2 are MNHEY and SMNVEV (reference sequence). The DNA for the CDR3 is TGTGCCAGCAGTTCTTGGGCCCAGGGAATCTCCTCACCCCTCCACTTT. Translating it yields CASSSWAQGISSPLHF.